These T cell receptor beta chains were read from a single sample in a study of blood T cell repertoires in COVID-19. Using immunoSEQ multiplex PCR, the repertoire was profiled, and TCRdb retains in-frame clones only, with some absent. The data contain tens of thousands of clones, around 86% of them seen just once; the ten biggest clones take up more than 1%. Sequencing was carried out using peripheral blood. All receptors derive from a man aged 35-49 years with acute or convalescent COVID-19. CDR3s include the opening cysteine and the closing phenylalanine or tryptophan. The D gene is left open where the match is weak. Some rows have no size entry. The others give once, few or many, or a class for an expanded clone.

D gene: TRBD2
clone size: -
J gene: TRBJ2-3
V gene: TRBV11-2
CDR3 protein: CASSSTVTSGFTDTQYF
CDR3 DNA: TGTGCCAGCAGCTCTACCGTGACTAGCGGGTTCACAGATACGCAGTATTTT

D gene: -
clone size: -
J gene: TRBJ1-1
V gene: TRBV6-1
CDR3 protein: CASSAWAYREFMNTEAFF
CDR3 DNA: TGTGCCAGCAGTGCTTGGGCTTACAGGGAATTTATGAACACTGAAGCTTTCTTT

D gene: -
clone size: -
J gene: TRBJ2-7
V gene: TRBV5-1
CDR3 protein: CASSREGGYEQYF
CDR3 DNA: TGCGCCAGCAGCAGGGAGGGGGGATACGAGCAGTACTTC

D gene: -
clone size: few
J gene: TRBJ2-1
V gene: TRBV6-5
CDR3 protein: CASSYGARSYNEQFF
CDR3 DNA: TGTGCCAGCAGTTACGGGGCTCGAAGCTACAATGAGCAGTTCTTC

D gene: -
clone size: -
J gene: TRBJ1-6
V gene: TRBV19
CDR3 protein: CASTQRVWMGSPLHF
CDR3 DNA: TGTGCCAGTACCCAGAGGGTATGGATGGGTTCACCCCTCCACTTT

D gene: TRBD1
clone size: once
J gene: TRBJ2-7
V gene: TRBV30
CDR3 protein: CAWSWTGGDGEQYF
CDR3 DNA: TGTGCCTGGAGCTGGACAGGGGGGGATGGGGAGCAGTACTTC

D gene: TRBD1
clone size: -
J gene: TRBJ2-1
V gene: TRBV24-1
CDR3 protein: CATSSDRNNPYNEQFF
CDR3 DNA: TGTGCCACCAGCTCGGACAGGAACAACCCCTACAATGAGCAGTTCTTC

D gene: -
clone size: -
J gene: TRBJ1-2
V gene: TRBV18
CDR3 protein: CASSDPVGGYTF
CDR3 DNA: TGTGCCAGCTCAGACCCGGTCGGGGGCTACACCTTC

D gene: -
clone size: -
J gene: TRBJ1-5
V gene: TRBV6-2/TRBV6-3
CDR3 protein: CASSYLSRYSNQPQHF
CDR3 DNA: TGTGCCAGCAGTTACCTTTCGAGATATAGCAATCAGCCCCAGCATTTT

D gene: TRBD1
clone size: -
J gene: TRBJ2-7
V gene: TRBV5-5
CDR3 protein: CASSSRTGPYEQYF
CDR3 DNA: TGTGCCAGCAGCAGCCGGACAGGTCCCTACGAGCAGTACTTC

D gene: -
clone size: -
J gene: TRBJ1-2
V gene: TRBV18
CDR3 protein: CASSLPSSTSYGDGYTF
CDR3 DNA: TGTGCCAGCTCACTCCCCTCATCTACATCCTACGGAGATGGCTACACCTTC

D gene: TRBD1
clone size: -
J gene: TRBJ2-5
V gene: TRBV29-1
CDR3 protein: CSGLTGGLMGTQYF
CDR3 DNA: TGCAGCGGGTTGACAGGGGGCTTGATGGGGACCCAGTACTTC

D gene: -
clone size: -
J gene: TRBJ1-4
V gene: TRBV18
CDR3 protein: CASSLPQGEKLFF
CDR3 DNA: TGTGCCAGCTCGCTCCCCCAGGGTGAAAAACTGTTTTTT

D gene: -
clone size: -
J gene: TRBJ1-1
V gene: TRBV11-2
CDR3 protein: CASSLYSGHRDFSGTEAFF
CDR3 DNA: TGTGCCAGCAGCTTATATTCGGGACACCGTGATTTTTCCGGCACTGAAGCTTTCTTT

D gene: -
clone size: -
J gene: TRBJ1-5
V gene: TRBV5-1
CDR3 protein: CASSLEGELNQPQHF
CDR3 DNA: TGCGCCAGCAGCTTGGAGGGGGAGCTCAATCAGCCCCAGCATTTT

D gene: TRBD1
clone size: few
J gene: TRBJ1-2
V gene: TRBV7-2
CDR3 protein: CASSGDRRSYGYTF
CDR3 DNA: TGTGCCAGCAGCGGGGACAGGAGGAGCTATGGCTACACCTTC

D gene: -
clone size: -
J gene: TRBJ2-6
V gene: TRBV3-1/TRBV3-2
CDR3 protein: CASSRASGANVLTF
CDR3 DNA: TGTGCCAGCAGCCGAGCATCTGGGGCCAACGTCCTGACTTTC

D gene: TRBD1
clone size: -
J gene: TRBJ1-2
V gene: TRBV15
CDR3 protein: CATRDFGQAFYGYTF
CDR3 DNA: TGTGCCACCCGGGACTTCGGACAGGCCTTCTATGGCTACACCTTC

D gene: -
clone size: -
J gene: TRBJ2-3
V gene: TRBV4-1
CDR3 protein: CASSQSPGFTDTQYF
CDR3 DNA: TGCGCCAGCAGCCAGTCACCGGGGTTCACAGATACGCAGTATTTT

D gene: TRBD2
clone size: -
J gene: TRBJ2-3
V gene: TRBV25-1
CDR3 protein: CASSELLLAGATDTQYF
CDR3 DNA: TGTGCCAGCAGTGAACTCCTACTAGCGGGGGCCACAGATACGCAGTATTTT

D gene: TRBD1
clone size: few
J gene: TRBJ1-2
V gene: TRBV7-3
CDR3 protein: CASSMTGGAEGYTF
CDR3 DNA: TGTGCCAGCAGCATGACAGGGGGCGCCGAGGGCTACACCTTC

D gene: TRBD1
clone size: -
J gene: TRBJ1-6
V gene: TRBV2
CDR3 protein: CASSGGQGNNSPLHF
CDR3 DNA: TGTGCCAGCAGTGGTGGACAGGGGAATAATTCACCCCTCCACTTT

D gene: TRBD1
clone size: -
J gene: TRBJ1-2
V gene: TRBV3-1/TRBV3-2
CDR3 protein: CASSLGGGGNGYTF
CDR3 DNA: TGTGCCAGCAGCCTAGGGGGCGGTGGTAATGGCTACACCTTC

D gene: -
clone size: -
J gene: TRBJ1-4
V gene: TRBV30
CDR3 protein: CAWLNPGNNEKLFF
CDR3 DNA: TGTGCCTGGCTTAACCCAGGGAATAATGAAAAACTGTTTTTT

D gene: -
clone size: -
J gene: TRBJ2-3
V gene: TRBV3-1/TRBV3-2
CDR3 protein: CASSPPGRLASTDTQYF
CDR3 DNA: TGTGCCAGCAGCCCCCCAGGGCGGCTGGCGAGCACAGATACGCAGTATTTT

D gene: -
clone size: -
J gene: TRBJ1-3
V gene: TRBV14
CDR3 protein: CASSQFNSGNTIYF
CDR3 DNA: TGTGCCAGCAGCCAATTTAACTCTGGAAACACCATATATTTT

D gene: -
clone size: -
J gene: TRBJ1-2
V gene: TRBV11-2
CDR3 protein: CASSLMNYGYTF
CDR3 DNA: TGTGCCAGCAGCCTAATGAACTATGGCTACACCTTC

D gene: -
clone size: -
J gene: TRBJ1-5
V gene: TRBV19
CDR3 protein: CASRSLAGNQPQHF
CDR3 DNA: TGTGCCAGTAGGAGCCTAGCGGGTAATCAGCCCCAGCATTTT

D gene: -
clone size: few
J gene: TRBJ2-1
V gene: TRBV2
CDR3 protein: CASSVRGSEQFF
CDR3 DNA: TGTGCCAGCAGTGTTAGGGGATCTGAGCAGTTCTTC

D gene: -
clone size: -
J gene: TRBJ1-2
V gene: TRBV18
CDR3 protein: CASSLPQGYYGYTF
CDR3 DNA: TGTGCCAGCTCACTACCCCAGGGATACTATGGCTACACCTTC

D gene: TRBD1
clone size: few
J gene: TRBJ1-2
V gene: TRBV30
CDR3 protein: CAWSVAGGRNGYTF
CDR3 DNA: TGTGCCTGGAGTGTGGCAGGGGGGAGAAATGGCTACACCTTC

D gene: TRBD2
clone size: -
J gene: TRBJ2-1
V gene: TRBV2
CDR3 protein: CASAGSGIYNEQFF
CDR3 DNA: TGTGCCAGCGCCGGTAGCGGGATTTACAATGAGCAGTTCTTC

D gene: -
clone size: -
J gene: TRBJ2-3
V gene: TRBV30
CDR3 protein: CAWAGAGYTDTQYF
CDR3 DNA: TGTGCCTGGGCAGGGGCAGGGTACACAGATACGCAGTATTTT

D gene: -
clone size: -
J gene: TRBJ1-5
V gene: TRBV11-1
CDR3 protein: CASSPKRGQPQHF
CDR3 DNA: TGTGCCAGCAGCCCTAAGCGGGGTCAGCCCCAGCATTTT

D gene: TRBD2
clone size: -
J gene: TRBJ2-1
V gene: TRBV5-1
CDR3 protein: CASSFSGRSSYNEQFF
CDR3 DNA: TGCGCCAGCAGCTTTAGCGGGCGAAGCTCCTACAATGAGCAGTTCTTC

D gene: -
clone size: once
J gene: TRBJ1-2
V gene: TRBV7-2
CDR3 protein: CASSLDSHYGYTF
CDR3 DNA: TGTGCCAGCAGCTTAGACAGCCACTATGGCTACACCTTC

D gene: -
clone size: -
J gene: TRBJ1-2
V gene: TRBV6-5
CDR3 protein: CASSPPGGEFGGYTF
CDR3 DNA: TGTGCCAGCAGCCCACCCGGGGGGGAGTTCGGTGGCTACACCTTC

D gene: TRBD1
clone size: few
J gene: TRBJ2-2
V gene: TRBV28
CDR3 protein: CASSTPTGVTGELFF
CDR3 DNA: TGTGCCAGCAGCACACCTACAGGGGTCACCGGGGAGCTGTTTTTT

D gene: TRBD1
clone size: -
J gene: TRBJ1-3
V gene: TRBV2
CDR3 protein: CASSVGGISGNTIYF
CDR3 DNA: TGTGCCAGCAGTGTAGGGGGCATATCTGGAAACACCATATATTTT

D gene: TRBD1
clone size: -
J gene: TRBJ1-4
V gene: TRBV7-9
CDR3 protein: CASRPGTGDEKLFF
CDR3 DNA: TGTGCCAGCAGGCCCGGGACAGGGGATGAAAAACTGTTTTTT

D gene: -
clone size: -
J gene: TRBJ1-4
V gene: TRBV6-5
CDR3 protein: CASSSGQYREKLFF
CDR3 DNA: TGTGCCAGCAGTTCCGGACAGTATCGTGAAAAACTGTTTTTT

D gene: TRBD2
clone size: -
J gene: TRBJ2-3
V gene: TRBV6-5
CDR3 protein: CASSRLAAPTDTQYF
CDR3 DNA: TGTGCCAGCAGTCGACTAGCGGCCCCCACAGATACGCAGTATTTT

D gene: -
clone size: -
J gene: TRBJ1-2
V gene: TRBV28
CDR3 protein: CASRYRNYGYTF
CDR3 DNA: TGTGCCAGCAGGTACAGAAACTATGGCTACACCTTC

D gene: -
clone size: -
J gene: TRBJ2-1
V gene: TRBV5-8
CDR3 protein: CASSFKLALFQVKQFF
CDR3 DNA: TGTGCCAGCAGCTTCAAACTAGCCCTCTTTCAGGTTAAGCAGTTCTTC

D gene: -
clone size: -
J gene: TRBJ2-3
V gene: TRBV5-6
CDR3 protein: CASSLRGPGDTQYF
CDR3 DNA: TGTGCCAGCAGCCTCAGGGGCCCCGGGGATACGCAGTATTTT

D gene: -
clone size: -
J gene: TRBJ1-2
V gene: TRBV12-3/TRBV12-4
CDR3 protein: CASSWMQAYGYTF
CDR3 DNA: TGTGCCAGCAGTTGGATGCAGGCCTATGGCTACACCTTC

D gene: -
clone size: -
J gene: TRBJ2-7
V gene: TRBV5-1
CDR3 protein: CASSLDITYEQYF
CDR3 DNA: TGCGCCAGCAGCTTGGACATTACCTACGAGCAGTACTTC

D gene: -
clone size: -
J gene: TRBJ1-1
V gene: TRBV28
CDR3 protein: CASRGAGQMNTEAFF
CDR3 DNA: TGTGCCAGCAGGGGCGCGGGGCAAATGAACACTGAAGCTTTCTTT

D gene: TRBD1
clone size: -
J gene: TRBJ2-1
V gene: TRBV2
CDR3 protein: CASRAGQGLLGQFF
CDR3 DNA: TGTGCCAGCAGGGCTGGACAGGGGCTTCTTGGGCAGTTCTTC

D gene: -
clone size: once
J gene: TRBJ1-2
V gene: TRBV10-3
CDR3 protein: CAISESAIGYTF
CDR3 DNA: TGTGCCATCAGTGAGTCGGCAATTGGCTACACCTTC

D gene: -
clone size: -
J gene: TRBJ2-5
V gene: TRBV27
CDR3 protein: CASSLWSAPETQYF
CDR3 DNA: TGTGCCAGCAGTTTATGGAGCGCCCCAGAGACCCAGTACTTC

D gene: -
clone size: -
J gene: TRBJ1-2
V gene: TRBV7-9
CDR3 protein: CASSFNEYGYTF
CDR3 DNA: TGTGCCAGCAGCTTTAACGAGTATGGCTACACCTTC

D gene: TRBD1
clone size: -
J gene: TRBJ2-7
V gene: TRBV5-1
CDR3 protein: CASRLGQGVGQYF
CDR3 DNA: TGCGCCAGCCGACTCGGACAGGGAGTGGGGCAGTACTTC

D gene: -
clone size: -
J gene: TRBJ1-1
V gene: TRBV19
CDR3 protein: CASSTGHQRDTEAFF
CDR3 DNA: TGTGCCAGTAGTACGGGACATCAACGGGACACTGAAGCTTTCTTT